The 26 T cell receptor beta chains reported below all come from one sample, sequenced in a study of blood T cells in healthy people across ages (dated by TCRdb to between 2014 and 2016). The library relied on 5' RACE. Instrument used: Illumina HiSeq 2500. A second PCR of about 7 to 12 cycles was run with a J-beta primer mix and a sample-barcoded 5' primer. The public reads were run again by TCRdb, first through fastp at Q25 and then through MiXCR, and only productive beta chains were kept. A single entry per CDR3 protein holds the most common genes and DNA from its merged rows. Present in this sample are about 1.6 million distinct CDR3 sequences, about 31% of which were seen just once. The ten top clones hold over 9% of the sample. Sequences were obtained from blood. The source is a woman in her 30s in good health.

This clonotype was picked up a small number of times. This chain uses TRBV2 with TRBJ2-5; 10 nucleotides match TRBD2. The junction had 6 bases not matched to a gene; V was cut back by 6 bases and J by 5 bases. This CDR3 region has 14 residues. The V gene's germline CDR1 is SNHLY and CDR2 FYNNEI. This chain's CDR3 is CASRDPAGGETQYF. Here the CDR3 DNA reads TGTGCCAGCAGGGACCCAGCGGGAGGGGAGACCCAGTACTTC.

This clonotype appeared many times. The genes are TRBV5-5 and TRBJ2-5; perhaps D is TRBD1 or TRBD2 (5 bases each). V shed 5 bases and J shed 0 bases, with 11 bases lying between them. Germline V gene data show CDR1 as SGHKS and CDR2 as YYEKEE (reference sequence). The CDR3 has 14 residues. CDR3 loop: CASRNGADQETQYF. For the CDR3, the DNA is TGTGCCAGCAGAAACGGGGCAGACCAAGAGACCCAGTACTTC.

Concerning this clonotype itself: Compared with germline, one end of the junction differs, possibly owing to a read error. The chain has TRBV4-1 and TRBJ2-6; tentative D call: TRBD1 (5 bases). The V gene's germline CDR1 is MGHRA and CDR2 YSYEKL. The CDR3 is 18 residues long. The CDR3 protein is CASGQDRRQSSGANVLTF. Here the CDR3 DNA reads TGCGCCAGCGGCCAAGATCGGCGACAGTCCTCTGGGGCCAACGTCCTGACTTTC.

This rearrangement joins TRBV15 to TRBJ2-3; TRBD2 agrees at 7 bases. This CDR3 is built from 16 residues. J was trimmed by 1 base and V by 1 base; bases with no gene match: 5. In germline, CDR1 is LNHNV, CDR2 YYDKDF (reference sequence). The DNA of the CDR3 is TGTGCCACCAGCAGAGGGAAAGGGAGGGGCACAGATACGCAGTATTTT. Residues: CATSRGKGRGTDTQYF.

This clonotype was seen repeatedly, ten times or more. CDR3 amino acids: CASSQGTGLSYEQYF. CDR3 in DNA: TGCGCCAGCAGCCAAGGGACAGGTCTTTCGTACGAGCAGTACTTC. This chain connects TRBV4-1 to TRBJ2-7, with TRBD1 identical over 7 bases. Germline CDR1 reads MGHRA; CDR2 reads YSYEKL. Trimming at V came to 1 base and at J to 4 bases, leaving 7 bases not matched to a gene. This CDR3 spans 15 amino acids.

A few counts support this clonotype. This sequence joins TRBV10-3 and TRBJ2-1; D may be TRBD2 (7 bases). The germline V gene has CDR1 ENHRY and CDR2 SYGVKD. Trimming removed 6 bases from V and 4 bases from J, with 10 bases in between. The CDR3 loop spans 13 amino acids. In DNA form, the CDR3 reads TGTGCCATCAGGGGGGGGGCTTACAATGAGCAGTTCTTC. This encodes CAIRGGAYNEQFF.

V usage is TRBV27 and J usage is TRBJ2-2, with TRBD2 matching over 10 bases. V lost 6 bases to trimming and J lost 4 bases; unmatched junction nucleotides: 11. This CDR3 is built from 17 residues. Germline CDR1 is MNHEY and CDR2 is SMNVEV (reference sequence). The CDR3 reads CASSLTKRGGSTGELFF. CDR3 in DNA: TGTGCCAGCAGCCTAACCAAGCGGGGGGGATCCACCGGGGAGCTGTTTTTT.

CDR3 protein: CASSLGAGRRQETQYF. CDR3 in DNA: TGCGCCAGCAGCTTGGGGGCGGGAAGGAGGCAAGAGACCCAGTACTTC. The chain couples TRBV5-1 to TRBJ2-5; D perhaps matches TRBD2 (6 bases). CDR1 is SGHRS and CDR2 is YFSETQ in the germline V gene. CDR3 length: 16 residues. V was shortened by 0 bases and J by 2 bases, with 14 bases between the two germline ends.

Note on this clonotype: One end of the junction varies from germline; a read error may be responsible. The CDR3 protein is CACSPRRVAGEGANVLTF. As DNA, the CDR3 is TGTGCCTGCTCACCACGCCGAGTAGCGGGGGAGGGGGCCAACGTCCTGACTTTC. This chain connects TRBV18 to TRBJ2-6, with 9 bases aligning to TRBD2. Germline assignment: CDR1 KGHSH and CDR2 LQKENI. The CDR3 has 18 residues. Combining the CDR3 with reference TRBV18 and TRBJ2-6 gives the whole variable domain NAGVMQNPRHLVRRRGQEARLRCSPMKGHSHVYWYRQLPEEGLKFMVYLQKENIIDESGMPKERFSAEFPKEGPSILRIQQVVRGDSAAYFCACSPRRVAGEGANVLTFGAGSRLTVL.

The rearrangement links TRBV2 to TRBJ2-5; D may correspond to TRBD1 or TRBD2 (5 bases each). CDR1 is SNHLY, CDR2 FYNNEI, per germline. The CDR3 contains 14 residues. V lost 3 bases and J lost 11, with 19 bases in between. In DNA form, the CDR3 reads TGTGCCAGCAGTGACGGGGCCAGTCTGGATGAGCAGTACTTC. It codes for CASSDGASLDEQYF.

The genes are TRBV5-1 and TRBJ2-3; the D gene could be TRBD1 or TRBD2 (5 bases each). In germline, CDR1 is SGHRS, CDR2 YFSETQ. The CDR3 totals 15 residues. V was shortened by 4 bases and J by 4 bases, with 16 bases between the two germline ends. The CDR3 reads CASSEGTRSSDTQYF. DNA of the CDR3: TGCGCCAGCAGCGAAGGGACGAGGAGTTCAGATACGCAGTATTTT.

For the CDR3, the DNA is TGTGCCAGCAGTTTATCGGTTAGCGGGGAGCTGTTTTTT. Its protein is CASSLSVSGELFF. This chain links TRBV27 with TRBJ2-2; no clear D gene. Per the germline V gene, CDR1 is MNHEY and CDR2 is SMNVEV (reference sequence). The V end was cut by 0 bases, the J end by 7 bases, with 6 bases between. This CDR3 contains 13 residues.

The rearrangement uses TRBV3-1 and TRBJ2-3; D assignment may be TRBD1 or TRBD2 (5 bases each). Trimming stripped 3 bases from V and 10 bases from J, with 11 bases between. This CDR3 contains 12 residues. Germline V gives CDR1 LGHDT, CDR2 YNNKEL (reference sequence). The chain's CDR3 is CASSQGPRAQYF. In DNA form, the CDR3 reads TGTGCCAGCAGCCAGGGACCCCGTGCGCAGTATTTT.

The chain recombines TRBV6-6 with TRBJ1-1, with D unresolved. The germline V and J ends were trimmed by 5 bases and 11 bases, with 15 bases remaining between them. Germline V gene lookup returns CDR1 MNHNY and CDR2 SVGAGI (reference sequence). This CDR3 has 12 residues. CDR3 bases: TGTGCCAGCAGTCCTCACATCCACGGGGCTTTCTTT. Translation gives CASSPHIHGAFF.

This clonotype has ten or more counts. The chain recombines TRBV18 with TRBJ2-1; D call uncertain. CDR3 size: 14 residues. Looked up from germline, CDR1 is KGHSH and CDR2 is LQKENI. V lost 2 bases and J 3 bases, leaving 8 bases between the germline ends. Here the CDR3 DNA reads TGTGCCAGCTCACCAGACCGAAACTACAATGAGCAGTTCTTC. Translation gives CASSPDRNYNEQFF.

The chain couples TRBV20-1 to TRBJ1-2; D possibly corresponds to TRBD1 (5 bases). The CDR3 is 13 amino acids. Germline CDR1 and CDR2: DFQATT and SNEGSKA (reference sequence). Trimming shortened V by 6 bases and J by 5 bases, and 16 bases separated the two germline ends. This chain's CDR3 is CSASAGRRYGYTF. Here the CDR3 DNA reads TGCAGTGCCTCCGCAGGGCGAAGATATGGCTACACCTTC.

The chain couples TRBV3-1 to TRBJ1-6, with TRBD1 as a possible D gene (6 bases). Germline CDR1 and CDR2: LGHDT and YNNKEL (reference sequence). This CDR3 region has 15 residues. V dropped 0 bases and J dropped 5 bases, with 8 bases sitting between them. The CDR3 DNA follows: TGTGCCAGCAGCCAAGATGACAGGAATAATTCACCCCTCCACTTT. Translation: CASSQDDRNNSPLHF.

This rearrangement joins TRBV27 to TRBJ1-1, with 7 bases matching TRBD1. The CDR3 has 14 amino acids. In germline, CDR1 is MNHEY, CDR2 SMNVEV (reference sequence). V trimming: 4 bases; J trimming: 4 bases; junction bases outside the gene matches: 6. Here the CDR3 DNA reads TGTGCCAGCAGTTCATCTCAGGGGGGCACTGAAGCTTTCTTT. This sequence encodes CASSSSQGGTEAFF.

The V gene is TRBV12-3 or TRBV12-4, the J gene TRBJ2-7; possibly TRBD1 for D (6 bases). The CDR3 is 16 residues long. V was pared by 5 bases and J by 4 bases, with 21 bases between. This chain's CDR3 is CASSPYRQVGSYEQYF. For the CDR3, the DNA is TGTGCCAGCAGTCCATACCGACAGGTGGGGTCGTACGAGCAGTACTTC.

The genes are TRBV30 and TRBJ2-7; D is unresolved. Germline CDR1 GTSNPN, CDR2 SVGIG (reference sequence). The CDR3 is 12 amino acids. Trimming removed 2 bases from V and 2 bases from J, with 7 bases in between. The CDR3 spells CAWSRTPYEQYF. The CDR3 bases are TGTGCCTGGAGTAGAACACCCTACGAGCAGTACTTC.

This clonotype was counted between two and nine times. The chain has TRBV7-6 and TRBJ2-7; 9 bases agree with TRBD1. Germline lookup yields CDR1 SGHVS and CDR2 FNYEAQ. The J segment lost 1 base and the V segment lost 5 bases, leaving 6 bases of the junction unmatched. The CDR3 contains 15 residues. The chain's CDR3 is CASSDGQGTSYEQYF. CDR3 in DNA: TGTGCCAGCAGCGATGGACAGGGGACTTCCTACGAGCAGTACTTC.

This clonotype was recorded a few times. The rearrangement joins TRBV20-1 to TRBJ2-3; 11 bases match TRBD2. V shed 5 bases and J 5 bases; nucleotides not matched to a gene: 6. This CDR3 spans 14 amino acids. Germline CDR1 reads DFQATT; CDR2 reads SNEGSKA (reference sequence). CDR3 DNA: TGCAGTGCTTCCCCTAGCGGGGGGTTAGATACGCAGTATTTT. It yields the protein CSASPSGGLDTQYF.

The chain is built from TRBV30 and TRBJ1-4; the D is unclear. Germline V gene sequence: CDR1 GTSNPN, CDR2 SVGIG (reference sequence). This CDR3 is 15 amino acids long. The V end lost 0 bases, the J end lost 0 bases, and 8 bases lay between the germline ends. CDR3 bases: TGTGCCTGGAGTGTATTCGGAGCAACTAATGAAAAACTGTTTTTT. This sequence encodes CAWSVFGATNEKLFF.

This sequence joins TRBV4-1 and TRBJ2-5, with 9 bases fitting TRBD1. The last part of the DNA fits TRBJ2-7 better; the J call may be wrong. The germline V gene encodes CDR1 MGHRA and CDR2 YSYEKL. The CDR3 has 16 amino acids. The CDR3 coding sequence is TGCGCCAGCAGCCAGGGAGGACAGGGGACTTTATACGAGCAGTACTTC. As protein: CASSQGGQGTLYEQYF.

This chain connects TRBV5-1 to TRBJ1-1, with TRBD1 matching over 9 bases. Germline values: CDR1 SGHRS, CDR2 YFSETQ. The CDR3 is 14 amino acids. V was pared by 6 bases and J by 0 bases, with 3 bases of the junction left unmatched. The CDR3 nucleotides read TGCGCCAGCAAGGGACAGGGATTGAACACTGAAGCTTTCTTT. Translation gives CASKGQGLNTEAFF.

The genes are TRBV20-1 and TRBJ2-1, with D possibly TRBD2 on 6 matching bases. The germline gives CDR1 DFQATT, CDR2 SNEGSKA (reference sequence). V was clipped by 0 bases and J by 7 bases, with 7 bases between them. This CDR3 spans 12 amino acids. The CDR3 loop reads CSARERENEQFF. CDR3 nucleotides: TGCAGTGCTAGAGAACGGGAGAATGAGCAGTTCTTC.